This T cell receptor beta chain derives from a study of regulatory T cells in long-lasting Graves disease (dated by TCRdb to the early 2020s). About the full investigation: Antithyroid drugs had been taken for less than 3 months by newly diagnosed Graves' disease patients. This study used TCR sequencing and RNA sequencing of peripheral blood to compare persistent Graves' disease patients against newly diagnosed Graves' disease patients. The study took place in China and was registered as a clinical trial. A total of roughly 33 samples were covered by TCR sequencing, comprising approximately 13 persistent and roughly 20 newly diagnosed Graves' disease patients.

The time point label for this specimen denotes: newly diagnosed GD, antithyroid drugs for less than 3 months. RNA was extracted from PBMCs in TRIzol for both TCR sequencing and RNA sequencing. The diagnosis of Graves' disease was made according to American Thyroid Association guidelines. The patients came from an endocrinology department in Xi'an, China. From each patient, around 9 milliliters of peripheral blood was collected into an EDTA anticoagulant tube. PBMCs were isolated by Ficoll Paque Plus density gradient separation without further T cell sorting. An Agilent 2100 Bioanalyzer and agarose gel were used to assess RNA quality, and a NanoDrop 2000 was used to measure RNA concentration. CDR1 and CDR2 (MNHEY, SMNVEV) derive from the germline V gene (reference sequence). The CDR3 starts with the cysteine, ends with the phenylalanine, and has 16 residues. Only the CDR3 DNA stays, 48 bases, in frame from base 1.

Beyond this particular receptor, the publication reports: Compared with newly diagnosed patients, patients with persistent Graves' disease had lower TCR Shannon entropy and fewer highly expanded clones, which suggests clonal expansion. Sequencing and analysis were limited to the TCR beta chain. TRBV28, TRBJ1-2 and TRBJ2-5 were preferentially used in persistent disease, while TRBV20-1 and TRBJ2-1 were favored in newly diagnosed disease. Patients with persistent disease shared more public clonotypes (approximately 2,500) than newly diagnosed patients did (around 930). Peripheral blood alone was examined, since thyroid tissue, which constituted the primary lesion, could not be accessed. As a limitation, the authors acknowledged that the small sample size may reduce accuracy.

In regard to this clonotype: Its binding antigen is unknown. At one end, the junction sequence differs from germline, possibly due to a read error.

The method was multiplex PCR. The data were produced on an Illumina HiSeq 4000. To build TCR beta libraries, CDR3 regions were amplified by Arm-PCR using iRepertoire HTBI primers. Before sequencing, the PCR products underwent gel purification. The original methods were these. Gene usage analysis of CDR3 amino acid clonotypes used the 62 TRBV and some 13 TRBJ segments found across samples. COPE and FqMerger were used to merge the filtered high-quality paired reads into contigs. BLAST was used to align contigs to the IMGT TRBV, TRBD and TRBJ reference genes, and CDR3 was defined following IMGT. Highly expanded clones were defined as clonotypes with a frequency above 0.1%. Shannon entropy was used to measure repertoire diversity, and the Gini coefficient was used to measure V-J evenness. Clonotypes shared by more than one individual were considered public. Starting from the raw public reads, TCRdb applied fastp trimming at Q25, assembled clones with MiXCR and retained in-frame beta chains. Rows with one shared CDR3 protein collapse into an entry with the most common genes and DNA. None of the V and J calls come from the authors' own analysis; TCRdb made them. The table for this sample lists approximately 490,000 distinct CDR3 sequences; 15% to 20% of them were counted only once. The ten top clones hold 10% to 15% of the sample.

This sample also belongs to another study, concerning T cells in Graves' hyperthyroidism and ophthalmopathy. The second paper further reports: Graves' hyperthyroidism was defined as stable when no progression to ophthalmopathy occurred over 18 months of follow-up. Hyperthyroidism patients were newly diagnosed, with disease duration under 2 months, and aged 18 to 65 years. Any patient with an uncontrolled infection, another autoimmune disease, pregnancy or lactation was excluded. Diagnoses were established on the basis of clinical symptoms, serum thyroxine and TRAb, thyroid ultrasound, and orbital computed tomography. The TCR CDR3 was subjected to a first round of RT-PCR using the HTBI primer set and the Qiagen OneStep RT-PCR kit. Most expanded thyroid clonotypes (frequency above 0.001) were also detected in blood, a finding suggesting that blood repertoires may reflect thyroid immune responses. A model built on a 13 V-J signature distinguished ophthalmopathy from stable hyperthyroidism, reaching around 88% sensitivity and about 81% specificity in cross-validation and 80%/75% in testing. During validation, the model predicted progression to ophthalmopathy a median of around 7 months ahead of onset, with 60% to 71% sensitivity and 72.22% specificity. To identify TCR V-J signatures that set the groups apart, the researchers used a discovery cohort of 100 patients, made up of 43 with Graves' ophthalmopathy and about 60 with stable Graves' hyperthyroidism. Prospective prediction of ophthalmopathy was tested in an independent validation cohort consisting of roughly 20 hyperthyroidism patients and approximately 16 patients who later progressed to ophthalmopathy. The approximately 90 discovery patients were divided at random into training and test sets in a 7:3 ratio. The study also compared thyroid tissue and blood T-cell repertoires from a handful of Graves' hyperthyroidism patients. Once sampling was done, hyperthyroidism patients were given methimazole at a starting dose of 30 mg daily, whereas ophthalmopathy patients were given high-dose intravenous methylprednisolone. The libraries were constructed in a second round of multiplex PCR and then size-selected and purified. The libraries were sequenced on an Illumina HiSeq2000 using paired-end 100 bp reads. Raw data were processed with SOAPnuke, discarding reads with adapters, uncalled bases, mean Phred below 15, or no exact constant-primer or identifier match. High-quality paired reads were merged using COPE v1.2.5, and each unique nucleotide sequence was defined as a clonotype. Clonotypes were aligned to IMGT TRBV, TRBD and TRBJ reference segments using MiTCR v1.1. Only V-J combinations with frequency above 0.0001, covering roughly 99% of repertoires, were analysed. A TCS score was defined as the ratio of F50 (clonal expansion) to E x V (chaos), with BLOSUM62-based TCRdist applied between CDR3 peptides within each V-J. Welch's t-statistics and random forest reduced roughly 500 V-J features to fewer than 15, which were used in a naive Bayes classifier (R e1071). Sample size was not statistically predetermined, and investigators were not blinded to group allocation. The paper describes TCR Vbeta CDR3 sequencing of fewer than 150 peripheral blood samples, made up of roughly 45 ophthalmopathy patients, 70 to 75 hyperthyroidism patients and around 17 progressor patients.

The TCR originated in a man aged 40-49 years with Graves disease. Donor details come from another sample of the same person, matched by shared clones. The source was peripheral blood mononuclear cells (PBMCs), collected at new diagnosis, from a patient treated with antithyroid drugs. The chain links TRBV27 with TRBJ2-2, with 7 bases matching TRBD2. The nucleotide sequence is TGTGCCAGCAGTTTAGGGGGGGAAATTAACACCGGGGGGCTGTTTTTT. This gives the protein CASSLGGEINTGGLFF.